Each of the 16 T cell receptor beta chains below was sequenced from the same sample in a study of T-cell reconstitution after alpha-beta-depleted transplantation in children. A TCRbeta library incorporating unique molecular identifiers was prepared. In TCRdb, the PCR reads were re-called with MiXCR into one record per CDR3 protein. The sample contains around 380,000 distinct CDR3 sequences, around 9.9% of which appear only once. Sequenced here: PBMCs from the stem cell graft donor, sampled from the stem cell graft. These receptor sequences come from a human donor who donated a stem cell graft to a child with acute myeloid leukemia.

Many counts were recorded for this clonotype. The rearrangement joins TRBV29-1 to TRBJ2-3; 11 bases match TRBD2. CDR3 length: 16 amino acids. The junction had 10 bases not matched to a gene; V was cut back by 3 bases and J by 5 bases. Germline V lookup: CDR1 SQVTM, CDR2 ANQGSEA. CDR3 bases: TGCAGCGTTGACGGACCGACTAGCGGGGCCCTAGATACGCAGTATTTT. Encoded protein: CSVDGPTSGALDTQYF.

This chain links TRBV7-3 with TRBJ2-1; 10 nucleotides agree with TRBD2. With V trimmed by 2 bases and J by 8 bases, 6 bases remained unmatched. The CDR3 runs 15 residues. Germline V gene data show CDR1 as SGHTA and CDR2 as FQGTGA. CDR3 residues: CASSLSSGRTDEQFF. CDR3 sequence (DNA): TGTGCCAGCAGCTTATCTAGCGGGAGAACGGATGAGCAGTTCTTC.

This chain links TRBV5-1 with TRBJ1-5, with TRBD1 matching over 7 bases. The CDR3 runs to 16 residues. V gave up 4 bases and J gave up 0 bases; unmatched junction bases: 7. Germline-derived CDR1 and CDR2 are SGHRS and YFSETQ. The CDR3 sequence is CASSTGDSNSNQPQHF. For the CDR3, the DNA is TGCGCCAGCAGCACGGGGGACAGCAATAGCAATCAGCCCCAGCATTTT.

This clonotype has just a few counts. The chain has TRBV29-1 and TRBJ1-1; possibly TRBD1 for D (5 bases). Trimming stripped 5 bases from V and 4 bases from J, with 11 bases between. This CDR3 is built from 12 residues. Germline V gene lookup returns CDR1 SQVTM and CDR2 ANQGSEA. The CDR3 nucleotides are TGCAGCGTTCTGGGGGTAGGCACTGAAGCTTTCTTT. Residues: CSVLGVGTEAFF. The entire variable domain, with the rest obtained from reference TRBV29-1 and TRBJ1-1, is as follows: SAVISQKPSRDICQRGTSLTIQCQVDSQVTMMFWYRQQPGQSLTLIATANQGSEATYESGFVIDKFPISRPNLTFSTLTVSNMSPEDSSIYLCSVLGVGTEAFFGQGTRLTVV.

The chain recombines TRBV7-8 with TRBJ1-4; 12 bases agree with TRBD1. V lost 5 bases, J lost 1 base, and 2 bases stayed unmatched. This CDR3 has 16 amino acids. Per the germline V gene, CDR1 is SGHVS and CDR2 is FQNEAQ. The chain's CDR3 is CASSGTGGVTNEKLFF. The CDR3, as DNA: TGTGCCAGCAGCGGGACAGGGGGCGTAACTAATGAAAAACTGTTTTTT.

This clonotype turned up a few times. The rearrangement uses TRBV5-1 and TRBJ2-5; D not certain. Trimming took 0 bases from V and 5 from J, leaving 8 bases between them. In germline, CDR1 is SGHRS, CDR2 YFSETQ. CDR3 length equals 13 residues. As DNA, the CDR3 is TGCGCCAGCAGCTTGGCATCTGTCGAGACCCAGTACTTC. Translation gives CASSLASVETQYF. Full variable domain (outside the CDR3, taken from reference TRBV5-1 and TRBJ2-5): KAGVTQTPRYLIKTRGQQVTLSCSPISGHRSVSWYQQTPGQGLQFLFEYFSETQRNKGNFPGRFSGRQFSNSRSEMNVSTLELGDSALYLCASSLASVETQYFGPGTRLLVL.

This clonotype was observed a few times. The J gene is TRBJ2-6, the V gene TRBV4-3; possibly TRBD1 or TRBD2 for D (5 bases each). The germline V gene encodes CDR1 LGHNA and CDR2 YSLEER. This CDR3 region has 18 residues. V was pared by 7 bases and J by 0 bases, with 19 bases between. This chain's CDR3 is CASTMGRPMDSGANVLTF. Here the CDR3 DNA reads TGCGCCAGCACCATGGGACGGCCGATGGACTCTGGGGCCAACGTCCTGACTTTC.

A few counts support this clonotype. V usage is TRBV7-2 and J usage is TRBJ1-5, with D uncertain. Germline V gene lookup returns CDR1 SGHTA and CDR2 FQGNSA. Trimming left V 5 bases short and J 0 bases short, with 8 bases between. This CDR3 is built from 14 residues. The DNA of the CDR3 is TGTGCCAGCAGCCCCCCTAATAGCAATCAGCCCCAGCATTTT. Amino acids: CASSPPNSNQPQHF.

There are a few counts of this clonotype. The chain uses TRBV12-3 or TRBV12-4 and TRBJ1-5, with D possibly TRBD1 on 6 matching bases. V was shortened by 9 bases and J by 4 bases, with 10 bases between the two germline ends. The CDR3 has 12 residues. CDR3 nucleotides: TGTGCCAGTAAAACAGGGAATCAGCCCCAGCATTTT. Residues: CASKTGNQPQHF.

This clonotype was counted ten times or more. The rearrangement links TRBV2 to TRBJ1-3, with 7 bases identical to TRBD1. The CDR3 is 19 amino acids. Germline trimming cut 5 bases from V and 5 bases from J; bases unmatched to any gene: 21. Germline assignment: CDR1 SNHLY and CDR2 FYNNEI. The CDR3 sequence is CASSTSTTGRDPIRNTIYF. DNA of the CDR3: TGTGCCAGCAGTACATCCACGACAGGGAGGGATCCTATCAGAAACACCATATATTTT.

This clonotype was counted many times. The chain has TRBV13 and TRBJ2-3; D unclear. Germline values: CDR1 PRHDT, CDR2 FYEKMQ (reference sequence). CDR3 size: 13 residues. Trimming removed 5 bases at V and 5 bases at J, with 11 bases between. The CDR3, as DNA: TGTGCCAGCAGCGGACGGAAAGGAGATACGCAGTATTTT. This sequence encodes CASSGRKGDTQYF.

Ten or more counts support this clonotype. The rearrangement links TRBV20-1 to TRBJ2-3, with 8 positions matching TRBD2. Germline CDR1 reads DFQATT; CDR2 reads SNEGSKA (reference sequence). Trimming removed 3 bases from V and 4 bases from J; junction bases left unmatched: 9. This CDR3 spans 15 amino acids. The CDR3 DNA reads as TGCAGTGCTAGGGATCCGCGGGGGGCGGCAGATACGCAGTATTTT. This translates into CSARDPRGAADTQYF.

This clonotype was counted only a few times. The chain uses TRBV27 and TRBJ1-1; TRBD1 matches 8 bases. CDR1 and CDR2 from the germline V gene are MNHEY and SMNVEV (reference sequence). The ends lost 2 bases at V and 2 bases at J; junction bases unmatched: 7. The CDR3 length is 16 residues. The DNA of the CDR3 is TGTGCCAGCAGTTTAAGTTCGGGACAGGTCAACACTGAAGCTTTCTTT. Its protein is CASSLSSGQVNTEAFF.

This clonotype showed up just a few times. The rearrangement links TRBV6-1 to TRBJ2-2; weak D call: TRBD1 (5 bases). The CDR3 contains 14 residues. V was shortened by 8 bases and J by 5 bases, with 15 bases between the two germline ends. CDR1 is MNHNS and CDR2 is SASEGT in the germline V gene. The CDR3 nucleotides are TGTGCCAGCGGTGGACATACTCTTACCGGGGAGCTGTTTTTT. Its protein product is CASGGHTLTGELFF.

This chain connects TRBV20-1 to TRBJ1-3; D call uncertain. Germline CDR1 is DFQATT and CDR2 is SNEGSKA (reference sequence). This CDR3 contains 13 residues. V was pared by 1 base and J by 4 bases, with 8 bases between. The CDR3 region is CSARVGFGNTIYF. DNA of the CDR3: TGCAGTGCTAGAGTGGGGTTCGGAAACACCATATATTTT.

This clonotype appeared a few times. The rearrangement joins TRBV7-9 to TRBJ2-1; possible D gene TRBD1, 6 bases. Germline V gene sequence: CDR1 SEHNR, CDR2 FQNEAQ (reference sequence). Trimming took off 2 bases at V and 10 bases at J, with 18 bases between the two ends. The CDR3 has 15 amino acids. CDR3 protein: CASSLLQGRSAEQFF. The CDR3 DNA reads TGTGCCAGCAGCTTACTACAGGGCCGGAGTGCGGAGCAGTTCTTC.